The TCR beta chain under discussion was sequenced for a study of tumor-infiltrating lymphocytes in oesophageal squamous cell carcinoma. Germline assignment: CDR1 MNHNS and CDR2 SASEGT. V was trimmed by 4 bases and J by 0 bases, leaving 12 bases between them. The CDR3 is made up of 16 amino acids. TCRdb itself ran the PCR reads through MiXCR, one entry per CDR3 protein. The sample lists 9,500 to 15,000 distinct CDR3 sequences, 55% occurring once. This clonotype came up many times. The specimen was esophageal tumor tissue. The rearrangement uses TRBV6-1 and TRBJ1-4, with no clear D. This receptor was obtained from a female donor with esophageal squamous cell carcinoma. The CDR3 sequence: CASSVLHEATNEKLFF. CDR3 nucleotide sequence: TGTGCCAGCAGTGTACTACACGAGGCAACTAATGAAAAACTGTTTTTT.